Sequencing of this T cell receptor (beta chain) was carried out in a study of blood T cell repertoires in COVID-19. Authors' data handling: Nucleated cell counts were estimated from reference gene primer amplification. Profiling relied on immunoSEQ multiplex PCR, and the TCRdb table lists in-frame clones only, not all of them. That table supplies the V and J calls and clone size; D and trimming were determined from the DNA. The table includes fewer than 70,000 clones, around 80% detected once. Between the trimmed V and J ends, which lost 4 bases and 4 bases, there was a span of 10 bases. CDR1 is MNHEY, CDR2 SMNVEV, per germline (reference sequence). This CDR3 has 14 amino acids.

The rearrangement uses TRBV27 and TRBJ2-2; D might be TRBD2 (5 bases). The receptor comes from a woman aged 55-70 years with acute or convalescent COVID-19. The sequenced sample consisted of peripheral blood. CDR3 amino acids: CASSWRRSTGELFF. CDR3 coding DNA: TGTGCCAGCAGTTGGAGGCGGAGCACCGGGGAGCTGTTTTTT.